This T cell receptor beta chain was identified during a study of blood T cell repertoires in COVID-19. On the study more broadly: COVID-19 samples from acute and convalescent phases originated in the United States, Italy and Spain. PBMCs, B-cell-depleted T cells, or T cells provided the cDNA or gDNA that made up the material.

V was clipped by 7 bases and J by 1 base, with 10 bases between them. This CDR3 is built from 13 residues. CDR1 is WSHSY and CDR2 is SAAADI in the germline V gene. This clone came up once. The Seattle patients, enrolled during active infection, were followed longitudinally. In the study's own analysis: Using reference gene primer amplification, nucleated cell counts were estimated. Data came from immunoSEQ multiplex PCR; TCRdb stores just in-frame clones and leaves some out. That table is the source of V, J and clone size, and D and trimming were worked out from the DNA. Of 360,000 or so clones listed, about 92% were seen once; the top ten hold around 4%.

The origin of this receptor is a woman in her fifties or sixties with COVID-19, enrolled during active disease. Sequences were obtained from peripheral blood. The genes are TRBV10-2 and TRBJ1-1; D gene ambiguous. The DNA for the CDR3 is TGCGCCAGCAAATCACAGAAGAACACTGAAGCTTTCTTT. This sequence encodes CASKSQKNTEAFF.